The 5 T cell receptor beta chains below come from one sample, sequenced in a study of T-cell reconstitution after alpha-beta-depleted transplantation in children. Unique molecular identifiers were incorporated into the prepared TCRbeta library. In TCRdb, the PCR reads were re-called with MiXCR into one record per CDR3 protein. Of hundreds of thousands of distinct CDR3 sequences in the sample, 16% are singletons; the top ten hold under 1.2%. Material: PBMCs from the stem cell graft donor, obtained from the stem cell graft. Source of these receptors: a human donor who donated a stem cell graft to a child with acute myeloid leukemia.

There are many counts of this clonotype. The J gene is TRBJ2-7, the V gene TRBV6-1; possible D gene TRBD1, 5 bases. V dropped 6 bases and J dropped 0 bases, with 12 bases sitting between them. This CDR3 spans 14 amino acids. Germline V gene data show CDR1 as MNHNS and CDR2 as SASEGT. CDR3 DNA: TGTGCCAGCAGCCGACAGTCCCTCTCCTACGAGCAGTACTTC. The encoded protein is CASSRQSLSYEQYF.

In its sample, this clonotype was seen a few times. The junction does not match germline at one end; this may be a read error. The chain combines TRBV20-1 with TRBJ1-4; D call uncertain. Per the germline V gene, CDR1 is DFQATT and CDR2 is SNEGSKA (reference sequence). The CDR3 runs 14 residues. CDR3 sequence (DNA): TGCAGTACTAGCTCCATGGCAACTAATGAAAAACTGTTTTTT. As protein: CSTSSMATNEKLFF.

This clonotype appeared many times. This chain's CDR3 is CSVEDPKGGSYGYTF. The CDR3 nucleotides read TGCAGCGTTGAAGATCCGAAAGGGGGGAGCTATGGCTACACCTTC. The rearrangement links TRBV29-1 to TRBJ1-2; tentatively, D is TRBD1 (6 bases). The CDR3 extends over 15 amino acids. Germline CDR1 and CDR2: SQVTM and ANQGSEA. The ends were cut back, 0 bases at V and 4 bases at J, with 15 bases in the middle.

The rearrangement links TRBV20-1 to TRBJ2-5, with D hard to call. Trimming left V 5 bases short and J 2 bases short, with 9 bases between. This CDR3 is built from 12 residues. CDR1 is DFQATT, CDR2 SNEGSKA, per germline (reference sequence). This CDR3 reads CSAQAMQETQYF. The CDR3 nucleotides are TGCAGTGCTCAGGCCATGCAAGAGACCCAGTACTTC.

This sequence joins TRBV10-2 and TRBJ1-2, with D perhaps matching TRBD1 (5 bases). Germline V gene sequence: CDR1 WSHSY, CDR2 SAAADI. This CDR3 comprises 14 residues. The ends were cut back, 0 bases at V and 5 bases at J, with 10 bases in the middle. CDR3 sequence reads: CASSESRQSYGYTF. The CDR3 DNA sequence: TGCGCCAGCAGTGAGTCACGACAGTCTTATGGCTACACCTTC.